These 15 T cell receptor beta chains share one sample of origin, sequenced in a study of blood T cells in healthy people across ages. With a J-beta primer mix and a sample-barcoded 5' primer, a second PCR ran about 7 to 12 cycles. Via MiXCR, TCRdb re-called the 5' RACE reads, giving one row per CDR3 protein. Here the sample spans around 800,000 distinct CDR3 sequences, about a quarter being singletons. The same sample was also studied in work on T cells of mothers and their children.

The sequenced sample was blood. The receptor source for this set is a boy younger than 18 in good health.

The chain is built from TRBV6-6 and TRBJ2-1, with 9 bases that match TRBD1. Losses at the gene ends were 6 bases for V and 5 bases for J; bases not matched to a gene: 11. The CDR3 extends over 16 amino acids. Germline CDR1 MNHNY, CDR2 SVGAGI (reference sequence). Here the CDR3 reads CASSRYAGQGHNEQFF. In DNA, the CDR3 is TGTGCCAGCAGCCGCTATGCCGGACAGGGGCACAATGAGCAGTTCTTC.

This clonotype was seen ten or more times. The gene calls are TRBV10-2 and TRBJ2-5; 10 bases align to TRBD1. Germline V gene lookup returns CDR1 WSHSY and CDR2 SAAADI. V lost 2 bases, J lost 6 bases, and 0 bases stayed unmatched. The length of the CDR3 is 13 residues. Here the CDR3 reads CASSEDRGQTQYF. CDR3 nucleotides: TGCGCCAGCAGTGAGGACAGGGGGCAGACCCAGTACTTC.

Of note for this clonotype: The junction and the germline gene differ at one end; a read error may be behind it. The chain combines TRBV12-3 or TRBV12-4 with TRBJ2-3, with 10 bases identical to TRBD2. This CDR3 spans 16 amino acids. CDR3 bases: TGTGCCAGCAGCACCAGAGCGGGGGGGAGCACAGATGCGCAGTATTTT. Amino acid sequence: CASSTRAGGSTDAQYF.

The genes are TRBV9 and TRBJ2-5; 11 nucleotides agree with TRBD1. The CDR3 has 15 amino acids. The V segment lost 3 bases and the J segment 4 bases; nucleotides outside the gene matches: 5. Germline CDR1 and CDR2: SGDLS and YYNGEE. In DNA, the CDR3 is TGTGCCAGCAGCGACCGGGACAGGGGGGGAGAGACCCAGTACTTC. Its protein is CASSDRDRGGETQYF.

This chain links TRBV29-1 with TRBJ2-3; D gene ambiguous. V was clipped by 6 bases and J by 6 bases, with 10 bases between them. The length of the CDR3 is 11 residues. Germline V CDR1 and CDR2: SQVTM, ANQGSEA. CDR3 DNA: TGCAGCGTCGGCCTCCTGGATACGCAGTATTTT. It translates to CSVGLLDTQYF.

This clonotype was counted between two and nine times. V is TRBV6-5 and J is TRBJ1-2; no reliable D call. V lost 8 bases to trimming and J lost 8 bases, with 18 bases between them. The germline gives CDR1 MNHEY, CDR2 SVGAGI. This CDR3 spans 13 amino acids. The CDR3 here is CASSLLPSGGYTF. For the CDR3, the DNA is TGTGCCAGCTCCTTGCTCCCGTCGGGAGGCTACACCTTC.

This clonotype was detected many times. The rearrangement links TRBV6-6 to TRBJ1-1; 7 nucleotides agree with TRBD1. V was clipped by 6 bases and J by 4 bases; unmatched bases: 5. This CDR3 comprises 13 residues. Germline V gene sequence: CDR1 MNHNY, CDR2 SVGAGI (reference sequence). As DNA, the CDR3 is TGTGCCAGCAGCACAGGGGAGGGCACTGAAGCTTTCTTT. Translation: CASSTGEGTEAFF.

The V call is TRBV6-1, the J call TRBJ1-1; weak D call: TRBD1 (5 bases). Germline V gene data show CDR1 as MNHNS and CDR2 as SASEGT. V was cut by 2 bases and J by 0 bases, with 10 bases left in between. This CDR3 contains 15 residues. The CDR3 DNA reads TGTGCCAGCAGTGAATTAAGGGGCATGAACACTGAAGCTTTCTTT. The encoded protein is CASSELRGMNTEAFF.

There are many counts of this clonotype. The V gene is TRBV7-2, the J gene TRBJ2-1; 11 bases are a match to TRBD2. Germline trimming cut 4 bases from V and 4 bases from J; bases unmatched to any gene: 3. Germline V gene data show CDR1 as SGHTA and CDR2 as FQGNSA. The CDR3 spans 15 residues. The CDR3: CASSSLAGGYNEQFF. The CDR3, as DNA: TGTGCCAGCAGCTCGCTAGCGGGGGGATACAATGAGCAGTTCTTC.

The gene calls are TRBV7-9 and TRBJ2-7; D unclear. This CDR3 is 14 amino acids long. Trimming pared 4 bases from V and 1 base from J, leaving 11 bases between. Germline CDR1 SEHNR, CDR2 FQNEAQ (reference sequence). In DNA form, the CDR3 reads TGTGCCAGCAGCTACGCGAGCCCTTCCTACGAGCAGTACTTC. This encodes CASSYASPSYEQYF.

CDR3: CASSIFQLSGRRTEAFF. The DNA for the CDR3 is TGTGCCAGTAGTATCTTCCAGCTGTCGGGGCGCAGGACTGAAGCTTTCTTT. This rearrangement joins TRBV19 to TRBJ1-1, with D possibly being TRBD1 (5 bases). Germline V gene lookup returns CDR1 LNHDA and CDR2 SQIVND (reference sequence). The V end lost 3 bases, the J end lost 5 bases, and 22 bases lay between the germline ends. The CDR3 is 17 residues long.

This clonotype was seen a few times. The V call is TRBV20-1, the J call TRBJ1-2; 7 positions match TRBD1. The CDR3 totals 16 residues. Trimming cost V 6 bases and J 4 bases; bases outside gene matches: 17. Germline assignment: CDR1 DFQATT and CDR2 SNEGSKA (reference sequence). Here the CDR3 DNA reads TGCAGTGCCATGGTCCCGGGGCAGGGACAGCCCTATGGCTACACCTTC. It yields the protein CSAMVPGQGQPYGYTF.

The V and J genes are TRBV14 and TRBJ2-7, with 10 bases identical to TRBD1. This CDR3 is 15 amino acids long. The V segment lost 3 bases and the J segment 5 bases; nucleotides outside the gene matches: 7. Germline V gene lookup returns CDR1 SGHDN and CDR2 FVKESK. The chain's CDR3 is CASSQSPGQGNEQYF. CDR3 DNA sequence: TGTGCCAGCAGCCAGTCACCGGGACAGGGGAACGAGCAGTACTTC.

V and J are TRBV7-9 and TRBJ2-5; D gene uncertain. The DNA end lines up better with TRBJ2-7; the J call may be wrong. Germline CDR1 SEHNR, CDR2 FQNEAQ (reference sequence). The CDR3 length is 14 residues. In nucleotides, the CDR3 is TGTGCCAGCAGCCCCGATCAGCACCCCTACGAGCAGTACTTC. Its translation: CASSPDQHPYEQYF.

This rearrangement joins TRBV6-5 to TRBJ2-7; D may be TRBD1 or TRBD2 (5 bases each). V was shortened by 0 bases and J by 7 bases, with 13 bases between the two germline ends. The CDR3 has 14 residues. The germline V gene has CDR1 MNHEY and CDR2 SVGAGI. CDR3: CASSYSGDLREQYF. The CDR3 bases are TGTGCCAGCAGTTACTCGGGGGATCTACGAGAGCAGTACTTC.